The next 15 T cell receptor beta chains were all read from a single sample in a study of T cell repertoires in cytomegalovirus infection. No antigen has been assigned to these receptors. TCRdb itself ran the reads through MiXCR, one entry per CDR3 protein. The sample records approximately 300,000 distinct CDR3 sequences, around 25% being singletons. The specimen comprised cultured PBMCs, sampled from culture after CMV antigen stimulation. The receptors were sampled from a human donor in good health (CMV status not recorded). Some clones in this sample may be carry-over from other donors' samples.

This clonotype was observed a handful of times. This rearrangement joins TRBV19 to TRBJ2-1, with 9 bases lining up with TRBD2. This CDR3 has 15 residues. The V and J ends lost 3 bases and 7 bases, in that order; junction bases with no gene match: 7. Per the germline V gene, CDR1 is LNHDA and CDR2 is SQIVND (reference sequence). The CDR3 DNA sequence: TGTGCCAGTAGTATTTTGGCGGGAGGGGGGAATGAGCAGTTCTTC. Protein product: CASSILAGGGNEQFF. The whole variable domain, remainder taken from reference TRBV19 and TRBJ2-1, is DGGITQSPKYLFRKEGQNVTLSCEQNLNHDAMYWYRQDPGQGLRLIYYSQIVNDFQKGDIAEGYSVSREKKESFPLTVTSAQKNPTAFYLCASSILAGGGNEQFFGPGTRLTVL.

V and J are TRBV18 and TRBJ1-6; unclear D gene. There are 16 residues in the CDR3. Germline assignment: CDR1 KGHSH and CDR2 LQKENI. V lost 3 bases to trimming and J lost 0 bases, with 9 bases between them. The CDR3 bases are TGTGCCAGCTCACCCAAGAGGAGCTCCTATAATTCACCCCTCCACTTT. It translates to CASSPKRSSYNSPLHF. The full variable domain, with the rest looked up from reference TRBV18 and TRBJ1-6, is NAGVMQNPRHLVRRRGQEARLRCSPMKGHSHVYWYRQLPEEGLKFMVYLQKENIIDESGMPKERFSAEFPKEGPSILRIQQVVRGDSAAYFCASSPKRSSYNSPLHFGNGTRLTVT.

As to this clonotype: This may be a read error, as it is one base from a much larger clone. The chain is built from TRBV28 and TRBJ2-7, with unresolved D. The CDR3 is made up of 11 amino acids. Per the germline V gene, CDR1 is MDHEN and CDR2 is SYDVKM. V was shortened by 5 bases and J by 3 bases, with 5 bases between the two germline ends. This CDR3 reads CASSGNYEQYF. In nucleotides, the CDR3 is TGTGCCAGCAGTGGGAACTACGAGCAGTACTTC.

The V call is TRBV6-5, the J call TRBJ1-2; the D is unclear. Germline values: CDR1 MNHEY, CDR2 SVGAGI. Trimming cost V 6 bases and J 8 bases, with 10 bases left between them. This CDR3 is 11 amino acids long. The CDR3 nucleotides are TGTGCCAGCAGACAGTTCCACGGCTACACCTTC. Its protein product is CASRQFHGYTF.

The chain links TRBV19 to TRBJ1-4, with D uncertain. V lost 3 bases and J 8 bases, leaving 10 bases between the germline ends. CDR3 length: 13 amino acids. Germline values: CDR1 LNHDA, CDR2 SQIVND (reference sequence). CDR3 protein: CASSILYREKLFF. DNA for the CDR3: TGTGCCAGTAGTATCTTATATCGGGAAAAACTGTTTTTT.

This clonotype was counted between two and nine times. The CDR3, as DNA: TGTGCCAGTAGAAAAGCTAGCGGGTACTACGAGCAGTACTTC. Encoded protein: CASRKASGYYEQYF. This chain joins TRBV19 and TRBJ2-7, with TRBD2 matching 8 bases. Germline V CDR1 and CDR2: LNHDA, SQIVND (reference sequence). The CDR3 has 14 amino acids. Trimming took 6 bases from V and 3 from J; bases not matched to a gene: 7.

The chain is built from TRBV19 and TRBJ2-6, with 11 bases that match TRBD1. Germline loops: CDR1 LNHDA, CDR2 SQIVND (reference sequence). Trimming took 8 bases from V and 0 from J; bases not matched to a gene: 0. The CDR3 is made up of 15 amino acids. The CDR3 DNA sequence: TGTGCCAGTGGGACAGGGGGCTCTGGGGCCAACGTCCTGACTTTC. This encodes CASGTGGSGANVLTF.

The genes are TRBV7-6 and TRBJ2-6; 11 bases match TRBD2. The J segment lost 4 bases and the V segment lost 6 bases, leaving 8 bases of the junction unmatched. The CDR3 spans 17 residues. Germline CDR1 is SGHVS and CDR2 is FNYEAQ. CDR3 coding DNA: TGTGCCAGCAGACCTAGACTAGCGGGAACGGGGGCCAACGTCCTGACTTTC. Protein sequence: CASRPRLAGTGANVLTF.

A few counts support this clonotype. V gene TRBV7-2 combines with J gene TRBJ2-1; TRBD2 matches at 14 bases. V was pared by 5 bases and J by 7 bases, with 4 bases of the junction left unmatched. Germline CDR1 is SGHTA and CDR2 is FQGNSA. This CDR3 is 15 amino acids long. CDR3 sequence: CASSGGLAGGNEQFF. The CDR3 nucleotides read TGTGCCAGCAGCGGCGGACTAGCGGGAGGAAATGAGCAGTTCTTC.

V usage is TRBV4-2 and J usage is TRBJ2-1; TRBD2 agrees at 7 bases. Losses at the gene ends were 1 base for V and 6 bases for J; bases not matched to a gene: 3. CDR1 LGHNA and CDR2 YNFKEQ come from the germline V gene. The CDR3 runs to 14 residues. Here the CDR3 DNA reads TGTGCCAGCAGCCAAGGCTCTAGCGGCAATGAGCAGTTCTTC. Amino acids: CASSQGSSGNEQFF.

This chain links TRBV20-1 with TRBJ2-3; 7 bases match TRBD2. The CDR3 has 15 residues. From germline, CDR1 is DFQATT and CDR2 SNEGSKA (reference sequence). V lost 3 bases to trimming and J lost 4 bases; unmatched junction nucleotides: 10. CDR3 sequence reads: CSARVSTGGADTQYF. In nucleotides, the CDR3 is TGCAGTGCTAGGGTCTCCACGGGAGGCGCAGATACGCAGTATTTT.

In this sample, this clonotype turned up many times. The chain uses TRBV5-4 and TRBJ2-3; D may be TRBD2 (6 bases). The CDR3 spans 18 residues. The V and J ends lost 6 bases and 1 base respectively, with 24 bases between them. CDR1 SGHNT and CDR2 YYREEE come from the germline V gene (reference sequence). CDR3: CASTPDSSGPRGTDTQYF. Here the CDR3 DNA reads TGTGCCAGCACCCCCGACAGTAGCGGCCCTAGGGGCACAGATACGCAGTATTTT.

V gene TRBV6-2 or TRBV6-3 combines with J gene TRBJ2-7; D call uncertain. Trimming took 0 bases from V and 4 from J, leaving 7 bases between them. The CDR3 spans 13 residues. Per the germline V gene, CDR1 is MNHEY and CDR2 is SVGEGT. CDR3 sequence: CASSYSRQYEQYF. Written as DNA, the CDR3 is TGTGCCAGCAGTTACTCGAGGCAATACGAGCAGTACTTC.

The chain combines TRBV5-1 with TRBJ2-5; 16 bases map to TRBD2. The CDR3 covers 20 residues. Germline V gene data show CDR1 as SGHRS and CDR2 as YFSETQ. With V trimmed by 1 base and J by 1 base, 10 bases remained unmatched. CDR3 sequence: CASSLPGTSGRDSPQETQYF. For the CDR3, the DNA is TGCGCCAGCAGCTTGCCCGGGACTAGCGGGAGGGATTCCCCCCAAGAGACCCAGTACTTC.

This clonotype appeared a few times. The genes are TRBV4-3 and TRBJ2-3, with 10 bases fitting TRBD2. Unmatched junction bases numbered 15, after V lost 2 bases and J lost 7 bases. The CDR3 has 18 amino acids. Germline CDR1 and CDR2: LGHNA and YSLEER. CDR3 in amino acids: CASSQYSTSSGSPYTQYF. The CDR3 DNA follows: TGCGCCAGCAGCCAATATAGCACCTCTAGCGGGAGCCCCTATACGCAGTATTTT.